This is a list of T cell receptor beta chains from one sample in a study of T cell changes during pregnancy in multiple sclerosis. Method: immunoSEQ multiplex PCR; TCRdb's copy keeps in-frame clones and lacks some. Found here are 90,000 to 95,000 clones, about 93% of them singletons; the top ten hold over 3.5%. Source: peripheral blood, taken in the first trimester of pregnancy. These receptors were taken from a female donor with multiple sclerosis, enrolled in a pregnancy study. Each CDR3 is given with its conserved first and last residue. Fields, in order: CDR3 protein, CDR3 DNA, J gene, clone size, D gene, V gene. The D gene is left open where the match is weak. Clone size is stated in some rows and not others, as once, few, many or a class when expanded.

CASSPEGGWFEAFF | TGTGCCAGCAGCCCTGAAGGGGGCTGGTTTGAAGCTTTCTTT | TRBJ1-1 | . | TRBD1 | TRBV5-6
CASSDGTGEETQYF | TGTGCCAGCAGTGATGGGACAGGGGAGGAGACCCAGTACTTC | TRBJ2-5 | once | TRBD1 | TRBV2
CASRATENQPQHF | TGCGCCAGCAGGGCGACTGAGAATCAGCCCCAGCATTTT | TRBJ1-5 | . | . | TRBV5-1
CASSPAGGLNSPLHF | TGCGCCAGCAGTCCCGCAGGGGGGCTCAATTCACCCCTCCACTTT | TRBJ1-6 | . | TRBD1 | TRBV4-1
CAWSGQGNQPQHF | TGTGCCTGGAGCGGACAGGGAAATCAGCCCCAGCATTTT | TRBJ1-5 | once | TRBD1 | TRBV30
CASSETGATEAFF | TGTGCCAGCAGCGAGACAGGGGCCACTGAAGCTTTCTTT | TRBJ1-1 | once | TRBD1 | TRBV9
CASSLLAGPTDTQYF | TGCGCCAGCAGCTTACTAGCGGGGCCTACAGATACGCAGTATTTT | TRBJ2-3 | . | TRBD2 | TRBV5-1
CASSQARGNEQFF | TGCGCCAGCAGCCAAGCCAGGGGCAATGAGCAGTTCTTC | TRBJ2-1 | . | . | TRBV4-1
CASSFETRSTDTQYF | TGTGCCAGCAGCTTCGAGACCAGGTCCACAGATACGCAGTATTTT | TRBJ2-3 | once | . | TRBV5-5
CASSRDRVPTGELFF | TGCGCCAGCAGCCGAGACAGGGTTCCAACCGGGGAGCTGTTTTTT | TRBJ2-2 | once | TRBD1 | TRBV5-1
CASGLYRLNTEAFF | TGTGCTAGTGGCCTATACAGGTTGAACACTGAAGCTTTCTTT | TRBJ1-1 | . | . | TRBV12-5
CASSPDRGPIGELFF | TGTGCCAGCAGCCCCGACAGGGGGCCAATCGGGGAGCTGTTTTTT | TRBJ2-2 | . | TRBD1 | TRBV7-9
CASSVGAENSPLHF | TGTGCCAGCAGCGTAGGTGCGGAGAATTCACCCCTCCACTTT | TRBJ1-6 | . | . | TRBV9
CASSLFPSSYNSPLHF | TGTGCCAGCAGCTTGTTTCCGTCCTCCTATAATTCACCCCTCCACTTT | TRBJ1-6 | medium-sized | . | TRBV5-6
CASSFEQGRETQYF | TGTGCCAGCAGCTTCGAACAGGGCCGAGAGACCCAGTACTTC | TRBJ2-5 | . | . | TRBV7-8
CASSGTAANYGYTF | TGTGCCAGCAGTGGGACAGCTGCTAACTATGGCTACACCTTC | TRBJ1-2 | . | . | TRBV6-1
CASSEARQGLRKLFF | TGTGCCAGCAGTGAAGCGCGGCAGGGTCTGAGGAAACTGTTTTTT | TRBJ1-4 | . | . | TRBV6-1
CASSIPVNTEAFF | TGTGCCAGTAGTATTCCAGTGAACACTGAAGCTTTCTTT | TRBJ1-1 | . | . | TRBV19
CASSLEGGGITDTQYF | TGTGCCAGCAGCTTAGAGGGCGGGGGAATCACAGATACGCAGTATTTT | TRBJ2-3 | . | TRBD2 | TRBV13
CASSLVGVDYGYTF | TGTGCCAGCAGTTTAGTAGGGGTCGACTATGGCTACACCTTC | TRBJ1-2 | once | . | TRBV28
CSGALGDYNEQFF | TGCAGCGGGGCTCTAGGGGATTACAATGAGCAGTTCTTC | TRBJ2-1 | . | . | TRBV29-1
CASSLDLFGYTF | TGTGCCAGCAGTCTAGACCTGTTTGGCTACACCTTC | TRBJ1-2 | few | . | TRBV27
CASSHLRDVSNEQFF | TGTGCCAGCAGCCACCTCCGGGATGTCTCCAATGAGCAGTTCTTC | TRBJ2-1 | . | . | TRBV7-8
CASSVPGGEKLFF | TGTGCCAGCAGTGTTCCCGGGGGGGAAAAACTGTTTTTT | TRBJ1-4 | . | . | TRBV6-1
CASSWGTSNTQYF | TGTGCCAGCAGCTGGGGGACTAGCAATACGCAGTATTTT | TRBJ2-3 | . | TRBD2 | TRBV5-6
CASSIVTGGSYNEQFF | TGTGCCAGTAGTATAGTTACAGGGGGCTCCTACAATGAGCAGTTCTTC | TRBJ2-1 | . | TRBD1 | TRBV19
CASSVDRAPGELFF | TGTGCCAGCAGCGTAGACAGGGCGCCCGGGGAGCTGTTTTTT | TRBJ2-2 | . | . | TRBV9
CASSEGGLNYNEQFF | TGTGCCAGCTCAGAGGGTGGCCTGAACTACAATGAGCAGTTCTTC | TRBJ2-1 | . | . | TRBV18